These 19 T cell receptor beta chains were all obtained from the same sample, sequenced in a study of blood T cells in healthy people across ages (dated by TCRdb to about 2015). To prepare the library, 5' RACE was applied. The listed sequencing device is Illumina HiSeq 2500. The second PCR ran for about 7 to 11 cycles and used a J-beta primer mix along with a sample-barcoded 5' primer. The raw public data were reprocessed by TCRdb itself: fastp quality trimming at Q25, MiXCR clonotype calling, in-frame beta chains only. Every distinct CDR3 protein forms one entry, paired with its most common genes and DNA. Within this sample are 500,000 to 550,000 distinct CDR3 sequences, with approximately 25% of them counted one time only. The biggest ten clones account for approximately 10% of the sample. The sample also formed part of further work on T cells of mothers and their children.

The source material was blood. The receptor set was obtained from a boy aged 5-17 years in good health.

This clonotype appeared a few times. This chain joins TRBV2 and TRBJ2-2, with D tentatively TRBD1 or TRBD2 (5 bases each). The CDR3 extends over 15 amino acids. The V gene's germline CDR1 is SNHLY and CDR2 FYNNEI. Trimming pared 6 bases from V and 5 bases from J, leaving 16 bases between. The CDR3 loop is CASSDLEGSTGELFF. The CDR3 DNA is TGTGCCAGCAGCGACCTAGAGGGGTCGACCGGGGAGCTGTTTTTT. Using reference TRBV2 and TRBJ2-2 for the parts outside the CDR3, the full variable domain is EPEVTQTPSHQVTQMGQEVILRCVPISNHLYFYWYRQILGQKVEFLVSFYNNEISEKSEIFDDQFSVERPDGSNFTLKIRSTKLEDSAMYFCASSDLEGSTGELFFGEGSRLTVL.

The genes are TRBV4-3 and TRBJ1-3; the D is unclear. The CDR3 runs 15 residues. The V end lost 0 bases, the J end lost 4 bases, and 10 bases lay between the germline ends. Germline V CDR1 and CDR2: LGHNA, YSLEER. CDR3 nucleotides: TGCGCCAGCAGCCAAGATTTGGGTCCGGGAAACACCATATATTTT. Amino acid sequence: CASSQDLGPGNTIYF.

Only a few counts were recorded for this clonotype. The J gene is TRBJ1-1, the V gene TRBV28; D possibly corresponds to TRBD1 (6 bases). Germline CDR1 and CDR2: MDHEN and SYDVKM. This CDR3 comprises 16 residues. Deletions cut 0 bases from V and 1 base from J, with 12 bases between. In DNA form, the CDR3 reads TGTGCCAGCAGTTTATGGAGCGAAGGGGGGAACACTGAAGCTTTCTTT. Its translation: CASSLWSEGGNTEAFF.

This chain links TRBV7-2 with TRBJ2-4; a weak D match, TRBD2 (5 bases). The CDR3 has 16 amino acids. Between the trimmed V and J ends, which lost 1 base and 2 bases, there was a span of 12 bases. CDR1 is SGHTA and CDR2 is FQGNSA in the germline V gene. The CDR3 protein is CASSLVSPGTKNIQYF. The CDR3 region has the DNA TGTGCCAGCAGCTTAGTCAGTCCGGGAACCAAAAACATTCAGTACTTC.

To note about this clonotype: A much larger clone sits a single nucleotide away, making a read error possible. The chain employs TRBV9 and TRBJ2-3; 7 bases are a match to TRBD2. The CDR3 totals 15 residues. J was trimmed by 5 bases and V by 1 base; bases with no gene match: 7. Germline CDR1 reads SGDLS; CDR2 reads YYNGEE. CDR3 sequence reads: CASSVKGGSRDTQYF. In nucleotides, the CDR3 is TGTGCCAGCAGCGTAAAAGGCGGGAGTCGAGATACGCAGTATTTT.

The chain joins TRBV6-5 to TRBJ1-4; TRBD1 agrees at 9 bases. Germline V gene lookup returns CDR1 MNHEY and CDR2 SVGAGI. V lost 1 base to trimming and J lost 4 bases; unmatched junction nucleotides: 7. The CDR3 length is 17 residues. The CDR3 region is CASSYFHRDRDNEKLFF. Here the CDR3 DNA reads TGTGCCAGCAGTTACTTTCACCGGGACAGGGATAATGAAAAACTGTTTTTT.

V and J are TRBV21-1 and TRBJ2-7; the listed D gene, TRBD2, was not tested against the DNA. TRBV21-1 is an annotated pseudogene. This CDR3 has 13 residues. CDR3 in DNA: TGTGCCAGCAGCATATGGAGGGAGGCCGAGCAGTACTTC. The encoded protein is CASSIWREAEQYF.

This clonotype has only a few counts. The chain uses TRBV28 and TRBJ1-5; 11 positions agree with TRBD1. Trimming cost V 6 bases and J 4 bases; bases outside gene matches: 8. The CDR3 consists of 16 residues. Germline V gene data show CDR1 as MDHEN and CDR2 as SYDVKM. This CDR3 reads CASSDIRDRGNQPQHF. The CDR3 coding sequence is TGTGCCAGCAGCGATATCCGGGACAGGGGGAATCAGCCCCAGCATTTT.

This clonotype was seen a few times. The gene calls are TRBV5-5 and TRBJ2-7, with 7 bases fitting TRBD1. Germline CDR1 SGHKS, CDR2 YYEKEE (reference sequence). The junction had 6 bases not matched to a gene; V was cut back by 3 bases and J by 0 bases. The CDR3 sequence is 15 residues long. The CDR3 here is CASSWGQTNSYEQYF. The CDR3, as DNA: TGTGCCAGCAGCTGGGGACAGACAAACTCCTACGAGCAGTACTTC.

The CDR3 region has the DNA TGTGCCAGCAGAGGACAGCCGGGACGGGCTGAAGCTTTCTTT. As protein: CASRGQPGRAEAFF. V is TRBV6-6 and J is TRBJ1-1; a possible D gene is TRBD1 (6 bases). V shed 6 bases and J shed 6 bases, with 17 bases lying between them. Germline values: CDR1 MNHNY, CDR2 SVGAGI (reference sequence). There are 14 residues in the CDR3.

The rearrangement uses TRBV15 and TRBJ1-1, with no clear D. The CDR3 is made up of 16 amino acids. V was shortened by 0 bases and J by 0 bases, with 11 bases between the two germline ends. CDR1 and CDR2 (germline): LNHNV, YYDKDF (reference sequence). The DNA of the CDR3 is TGTGCCACCAGCAGAGATTCGCCAAGTCTGAACACTGAAGCTTTCTTT. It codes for CATSRDSPSLNTEAFF.

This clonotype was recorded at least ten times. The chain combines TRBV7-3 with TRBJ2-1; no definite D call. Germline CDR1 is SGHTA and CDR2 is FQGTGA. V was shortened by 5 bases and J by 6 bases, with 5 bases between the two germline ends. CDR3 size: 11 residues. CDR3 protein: CASSRGNEQFF. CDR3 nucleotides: TGTGCCAGCAGCCGTGGCAATGAGCAGTTCTTC.

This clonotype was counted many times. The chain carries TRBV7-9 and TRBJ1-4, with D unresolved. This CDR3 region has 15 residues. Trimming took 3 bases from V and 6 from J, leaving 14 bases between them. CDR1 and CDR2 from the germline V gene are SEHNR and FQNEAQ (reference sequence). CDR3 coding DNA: TGTGCCAGCAGCTTTCTAAGTGGGTTGGATGAAAAACTGTTTTTT. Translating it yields CASSFLSGLDEKLFF.

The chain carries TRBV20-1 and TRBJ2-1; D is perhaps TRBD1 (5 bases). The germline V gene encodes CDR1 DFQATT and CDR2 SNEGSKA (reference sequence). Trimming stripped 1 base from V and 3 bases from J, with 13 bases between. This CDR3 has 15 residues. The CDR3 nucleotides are TGCAGTGCTAGAGCCAGGGCGGTGAACTACAATGAGCAGTTCTTC. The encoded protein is CSARARAVNYNEQFF.

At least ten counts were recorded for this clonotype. DNA for the CDR3: TGCAGTGCTAGAGTAGGCAGCCCGAACACTGAAGCTTTCTTT. Translation gives CSARVGSPNTEAFF. The gene calls are TRBV20-1 and TRBJ1-1; D is unresolved. The CDR3 has 14 residues. The ends were cut back, 1 base at V and 1 base at J, with 10 bases in the middle. The germline CDR1 and CDR2 sequences are DFQATT and SNEGSKA (reference sequence).

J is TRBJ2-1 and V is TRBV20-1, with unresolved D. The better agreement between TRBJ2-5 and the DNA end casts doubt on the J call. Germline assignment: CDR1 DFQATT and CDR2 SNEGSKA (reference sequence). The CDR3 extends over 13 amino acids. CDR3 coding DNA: TGCAGTGCTAGTATGCAAGGGTGGGAGACCCAGTACTTC. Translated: CSASMQGWETQYF.

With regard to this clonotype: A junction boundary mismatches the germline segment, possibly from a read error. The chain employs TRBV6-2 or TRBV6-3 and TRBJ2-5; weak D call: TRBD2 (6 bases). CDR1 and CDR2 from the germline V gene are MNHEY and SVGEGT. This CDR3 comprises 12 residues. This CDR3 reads CASSLTRESQYF. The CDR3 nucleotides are TGTGCCAGCAGCCTAACCCGGGAGAGCCAGTACTTC.

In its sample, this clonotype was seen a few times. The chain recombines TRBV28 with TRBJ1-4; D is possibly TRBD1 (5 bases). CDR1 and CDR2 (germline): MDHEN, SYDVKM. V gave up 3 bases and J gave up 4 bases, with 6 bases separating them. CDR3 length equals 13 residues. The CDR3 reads CASSFGGNEKLFF. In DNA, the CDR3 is TGTGCCAGCAGTTTCGGGGGTAATGAAAAACTGTTTTTT. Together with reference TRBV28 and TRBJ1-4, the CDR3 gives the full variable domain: DVKVTQSSRYLVKRTGEKVFLECVQDMDHENMFWYRQDPGLGLRLIYFSYDVKMKEKGDIPEGYSVSREKKERFSLILESASTNQTSMYLCASSFGGNEKLFFGSGTQLSVL.

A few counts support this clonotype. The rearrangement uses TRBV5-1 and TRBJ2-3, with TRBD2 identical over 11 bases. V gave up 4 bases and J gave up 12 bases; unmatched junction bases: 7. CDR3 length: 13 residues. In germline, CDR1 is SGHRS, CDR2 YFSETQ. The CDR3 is CASSPDGLAGQYF. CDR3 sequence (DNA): TGCGCCAGCAGCCCGGATGGACTAGCGGGCCAGTATTTT.